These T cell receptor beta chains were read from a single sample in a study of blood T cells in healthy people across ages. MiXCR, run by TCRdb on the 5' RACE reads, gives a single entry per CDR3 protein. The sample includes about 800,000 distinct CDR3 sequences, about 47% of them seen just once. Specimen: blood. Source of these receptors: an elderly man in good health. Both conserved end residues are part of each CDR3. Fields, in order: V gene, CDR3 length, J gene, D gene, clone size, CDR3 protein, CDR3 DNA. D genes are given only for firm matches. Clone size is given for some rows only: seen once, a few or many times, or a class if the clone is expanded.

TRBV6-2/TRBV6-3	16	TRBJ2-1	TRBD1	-	CASQLRDRVRGNEQFF	TGTGCCAGCCAACTCCGGGACAGGGTCAGGGGCAATGAGCAGTTCTTC
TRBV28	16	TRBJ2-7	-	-	CASSLGGWGAHYEQYF	TGTGCCAGCAGTTTAGGGGGGTGGGGGGCGCATTACGAGCAGTACTTC
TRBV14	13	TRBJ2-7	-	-	CASSPFPGYEQYF	TGTGCCAGCAGCCCTTTTCCGGGCTACGAGCAGTACTTC
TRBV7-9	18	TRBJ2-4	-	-	CASSSWGGMAAAKNIQYF	TGTGCCAGCAGCTCCTGGGGTGGAATGGCAGCAGCCAAAAACATTCAGTACTTC
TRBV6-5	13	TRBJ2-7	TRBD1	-	CASRKDRAYEQYF	TGTGCCAGCAGGAAAGACAGGGCCTACGAGCAGTACTTC
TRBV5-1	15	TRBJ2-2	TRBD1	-	CASSGTGQNTGELFF	TGCGCCAGCAGCGGGACAGGACAGAACACCGGGGAGCTGTTTTTT
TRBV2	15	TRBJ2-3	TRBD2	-	CASSEGGRAEDTQYF	TGTGCCAGCAGTGAAGGCGGGAGGGCGGAAGATACGCAGTATTTT
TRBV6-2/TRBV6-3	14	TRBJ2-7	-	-	CASSYSAVLGEQYF	TGTGCCAGCAGTTACTCGGCGGTTTTGGGCGAGCAGTACTTC
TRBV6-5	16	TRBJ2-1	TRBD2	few	CASTSTSGRRSNEQFF	TGTGCCAGCACGTCGACTAGCGGGAGGAGGAGCAATGAGCAGTTCTTC
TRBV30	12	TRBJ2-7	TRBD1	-	CARQGGYYEQYF	TGTGCCCGACAGGGGGGGTACTACGAGCAGTACTTC
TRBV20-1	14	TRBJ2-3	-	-	CSARDGRRSDTQYF	TGCAGTGCTAGAGATGGGAGACGGTCAGATACGCAGTATTTT
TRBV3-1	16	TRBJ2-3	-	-	CASSQDISGSADTQYF	TGTGCCAGCAGCCAAGACATAAGCGGGTCGGCAGATACGCAGTATTTT
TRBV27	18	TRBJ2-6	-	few	CASSPRRLVETGANVLTF	TGTGCCAGCAGTCCCCGACGCCTGGTCGAGACTGGGGCCAACGTCCTGACTTTC
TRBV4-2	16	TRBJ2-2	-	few	CASSQDRAANTGELFF	TGTGCCAGCAGCCAAGATCGGGCGGCGAACACCGGGGAGCTGTTTTTT
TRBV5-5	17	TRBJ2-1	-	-	CASSLDHGGYTYNEQFF	TGTGCCAGCAGCTTAGACCACGGTGGGTATACCTACAATGAGCAGTTCTTC
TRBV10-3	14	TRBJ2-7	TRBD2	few	CATQAGRDSYEQYF	TGTGCCACGCAAGCGGGACGGGATTCCTACGAGCAGTACTTC
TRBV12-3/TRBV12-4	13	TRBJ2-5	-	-	CASSLQGQFGQYF	TGTGCCAGCAGTTTACAAGGCCAGTTCGGGCAGTACTTC
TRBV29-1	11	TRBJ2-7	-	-	CSVRINYEQYF	TGCAGCGTCCGAATTAACTACGAGCAGTACTTC
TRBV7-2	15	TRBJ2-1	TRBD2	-	CASSLPAGVEYEQFF	TGTGCCAGCAGCCTCCCGGCGGGAGTAGAGTATGAGCAGTTCTTC
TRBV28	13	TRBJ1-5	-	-	CASSRVLDQPQHF	TGTGCCAGCAGCCGGGTGTTGGATCAGCCCCAGCATTTT
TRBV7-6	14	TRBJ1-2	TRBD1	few	CASTPLGQPYGYTF	TGTGCCAGCACCCCATTGGGACAGCCCTATGGCTACACCTTC
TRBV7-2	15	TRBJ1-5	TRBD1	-	CASSWTGGKGQPQHF	TGTGCCAGCAGCTGGACAGGGGGCAAGGGTCAGCCCCAGCATTTT
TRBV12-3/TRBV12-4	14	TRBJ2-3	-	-	CASRGRMSTDTQYF	TGTGCCAGCAGAGGGAGGATGAGCACAGATACGCAGTATTTT
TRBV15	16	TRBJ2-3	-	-	CATSRDGRGDTDTQYF	TGTGCCACCAGCAGAGATGGGCGGGGAGACACAGATACGCAGTATTTT
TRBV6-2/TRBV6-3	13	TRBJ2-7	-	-	CASSSGRSNEQYF	TGTGCCAGCAGTTCTGGGCGGAGCAATGAGCAGTACTTC
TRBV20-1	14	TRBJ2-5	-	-	CSATTGEASGEQYF	TGCAGTGCTACCACAGGGGAGGCGTCGGGGGAGCAGTACTTC
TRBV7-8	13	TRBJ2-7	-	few	CASSLKSAAGQYF	TGTGCCAGCAGCTTAAAGTCAGCGGCCGGGCAGTACTTC
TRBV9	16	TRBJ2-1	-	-	CASSVPVAGSYNEQFF	TGTGCCAGCAGCGTACCCGTCGCGGGGTCTTACAATGAGCAGTTCTTC
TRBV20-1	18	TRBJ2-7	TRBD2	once	CSARGKASGRPIYNEQYF	TGCAGTGCTAGAGGGAAGGCTAGCGGGAGGCCGATTTACAATGAGCAGTACTTC
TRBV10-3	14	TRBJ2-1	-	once	CAISGKTTGNEQFF	TGTGCCATCAGTGGGAAAACTACCGGCAATGAGCAGTTCTTC
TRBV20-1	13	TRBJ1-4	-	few	CSASRGKDEKLFF	TGCAGTGCTAGCAGGGGCAAGGATGAAAAACTGTTTTTT
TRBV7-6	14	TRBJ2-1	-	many	CASSPPNGGNEQFF	TGTGCCAGCAGCCCTCCCAACGGGGGCAATGAGCAGTTCTTC
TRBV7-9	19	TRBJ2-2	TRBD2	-	CASSLEGLAGGINTGELFF	TGTGCCAGCAGCTTAGAAGGACTAGCGGGAGGGATCAACACCGGGGAGCTGTTTTTT
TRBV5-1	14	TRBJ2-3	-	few	CASRSESSTDTQYF	TGCGCCAGCAGATCGGAATCGAGCACAGATACGCAGTATTTT
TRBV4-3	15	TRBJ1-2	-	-	CASSQAQGNDYGYTF	TGCGCCAGCAGCCAAGCCCAGGGGAACGACTATGGCTATACCTTC
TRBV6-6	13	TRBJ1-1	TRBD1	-	CASSPGGNTEAFF	TGTGCCAGCAGCCCAGGGGGTAACACTGAAGCTTTCTTT
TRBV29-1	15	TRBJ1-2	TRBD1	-	CSAGEGDSLNYGYTF	TGCAGCGCTGGGGAAGGGGACAGTTTGAACTATGGCTACACCTTC
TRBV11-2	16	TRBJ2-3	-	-	CASSRRGGPSTDTQYF	TGTGCCAGCAGCCGACGGGGAGGCCCTAGCACAGATACGCAGTATTTT
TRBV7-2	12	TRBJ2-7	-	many	CASSQNEVEQYF	TGTGCCAGCAGCCAGAATGAAGTGGAGCAGTACTTC
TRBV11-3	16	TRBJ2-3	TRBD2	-	CASSSRTSARTDTQYF	TGTGCCAGCAGTTCGAGGACTAGCGCCAGAACAGATACGCAGTATTTT
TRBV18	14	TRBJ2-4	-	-	CASSPEGRRNIQYF	TGTGCCAGCTCACCAGAGGGTCGGAGAAACATTCAGTACTTC
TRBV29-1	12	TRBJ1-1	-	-	CSVSFGGPEAFF	TGCAGCGTTTCATTCGGGGGGCCTGAAGCTTTCTTT